Given below is one T cell receptor beta chain in context. The data derive from a study of shared T cell receptors in the human thymus. The table came from immunoSEQ multiplex PCR; TCRdb's copy has only in-frame clones and leaves some out. The data show some 700,000 clones, 70% to 90% seen once. The ends were cut back, 0 bases at V and 0 bases at J, with 15 bases in the middle. The V gene's germline CDR1 is MGHRA and CDR2 YSYEKL. The CDR3 is made up of 17 amino acids. The same data also went into a second study, on human thymus T cells. That source reports: Donation was from healthy Finnish infants who were having corrective surgery that addressed congenital heart defects. Resections removed during corrective heart surgery provided the thymus tissue used. Thymic and blood repertoires appeared to show biased V and J gene usage. Related research reported highly overlapping thymic repertoires among unrelated individuals.

The source material was thymocytes. This receptor was identified in a girl in the first two years of life with a congenital heart defect. The chain carries TRBV4-1 and TRBJ2-7; D uncertain. CDR3 DNA: TGCGCCAGCAGCCAAGATGAGGAAACCGAGAGCTCCTACGAGCAGTACTTC. Encoded protein: CASSQDEETESSYEQYF.